This TCR beta chain is from a study of cytomegalovirus exposure and HLA in healthy donors. Study observations and caveats: Presence/absence analyses treated sequencing depth as roughly uniform across donors.

Primers included in the PCR were 60 Vbeta and 13 Jbeta primers. TCRdb's table, derived via immunoSEQ multiplex PCR, lists solely in-frame clones and lacks some. The table includes about 160,000 clones, more than 75% detected once. On this clone itself: Its antigen is not known.

These donors counted as nominally healthy when sampled, but unrecorded immune exposures were likely. Germline V gene data show CDR1 as SNHLY and CDR2 as FYNNEI. The CDR3 is 14 residues long. Between the trimmed V and J ends, which lost 7 bases and 8 bases, there was a span of 20 bases. The sequence was obtained from a girl aged 10-17 years in good health and CMV-seropositive. The V call is TRBV2, the J call TRBJ1-2; D is possibly TRBD1 (5 bases). Sequences were obtained from PBMCs. The CDR3 nucleotides are TGTGCCAGCATCGACGACAGACAACCTGGGGGCTACACCTTC. This codes for CASIDDRQPGGYTF.